The 3 T cell receptor beta chains below all came from one sample that was sequenced in a study of blood T cells in healthy people across ages. Primed by a sample-barcoded 5' primer and a J-beta primer mix, a second PCR proceeded for about 7 to 12 cycles. TCRdb re-derived calls from the 5' RACE reads in MiXCR, one entry per CDR3 protein. The top ten hold around a third of the sample, which has about 680,000 distinct CDR3 sequences, 49% seen once. The material sequenced was blood. The receptor set was obtained from a woman aged 55-69 years in good health.

The chain has TRBV29-1 and TRBJ2-1; 10 bases match TRBD2. Germline V gene data show CDR1 as SQVTM and CDR2 as ANQGSEA. The CDR3 has 14 residues. The junction had 9 bases not matched to a gene; V was cut back by 4 bases and J by 9 bases. The CDR3 DNA reads TGCAGCGTTGTAGGACTAGCGGTCGGGTTTGAGCAGTTCTTC. This codes for CSVVGLAVGFEQFF.

This clonotype was recorded only once. The CDR3 DNA sequence: TGCAGTGCTAGCTTAGCGGGAGGGCCTCGTGGCGGGGAGCTGTTTTTT. Its protein is CSASLAGGPRGGELFF. This sequence joins TRBV20-1 and TRBJ2-2; 11 bases line up with TRBD2. CDR1 is DFQATT, CDR2 SNEGSKA, per germline (reference sequence). The junction had 10 bases not matched to a gene; V was cut back by 3 bases and J by 7 bases. CDR3 size: 16 residues.

V is TRBV12-3 or TRBV12-4 and J is TRBJ2-7; weak D call: TRBD2 (5 bases). V was shortened by 3 bases and J by 0 bases, with 12 bases between the two germline ends. The CDR3 runs 15 residues. CDR3 amino acids: CASSFRSGASYEQYF. DNA of the CDR3: TGTGCCAGCAGTTTTCGGAGCGGAGCCTCCTACGAGCAGTACTTC.